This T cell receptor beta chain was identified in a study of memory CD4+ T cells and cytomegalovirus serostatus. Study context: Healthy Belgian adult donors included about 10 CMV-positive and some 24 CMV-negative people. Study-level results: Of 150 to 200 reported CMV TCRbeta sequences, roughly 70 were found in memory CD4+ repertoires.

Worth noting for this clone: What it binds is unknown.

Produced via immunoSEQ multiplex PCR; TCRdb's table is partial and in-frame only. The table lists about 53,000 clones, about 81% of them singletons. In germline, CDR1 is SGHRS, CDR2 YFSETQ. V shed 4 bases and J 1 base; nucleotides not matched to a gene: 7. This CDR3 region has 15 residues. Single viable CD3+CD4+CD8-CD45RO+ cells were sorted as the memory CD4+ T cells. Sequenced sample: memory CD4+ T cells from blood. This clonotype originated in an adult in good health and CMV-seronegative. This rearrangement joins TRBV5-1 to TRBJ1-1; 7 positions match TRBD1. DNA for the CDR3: TGCGCCAGCAGCCCTTCCGACAGGGCGAACACTGAAGCTTTCTTT. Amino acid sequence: CASSPSDRANTEAFF.